These 26 T cell receptor beta chains were sequenced from one sample in a study of blood T cells in healthy people across ages. Alongside a J-beta primer mix, a sample-barcoded 5' primer served in a second PCR lasting about 6 to 11 cycles. TCRdb re-analysed the 5' RACE reads in MiXCR, keeping a single row per CDR3 protein. The sample includes a few hundred thousand distinct CDR3 sequences, 25% to 35% of them seen just once. The sample was also linked to a second study, of T cells of mothers and their children.

Input material: blood. Receptors originate from a boy between 2 and 10 years old in good health.

This clonotype was counted only a few times. The rearrangement uses TRBV20-1 and TRBJ2-5; 9 nucleotides match TRBD2. Gene TRBJ2-7 matches the end of the DNA better, so the J call may be wrong. Germline V gives CDR1 DFQATT, CDR2 SNEGSKA (reference sequence). The CDR3 sequence is 14 residues long. The CDR3 sequence: CSASSSGVAYEQYF. In DNA form, the CDR3 reads TGCAGTGCTTCCTCTAGCGGGGTGGCCTACGAGCAGTACTTC.

This clonotype was counted only a few times. The CDR3 DNA reads TGTGCCAGCAGCCAAGGTTGGAGAAACGAGCAGTACTTC. Its protein product is CASSQGWRNEQYF. The chain employs TRBV14 and TRBJ2-7; D is undetermined. Germline loops: CDR1 SGHDN, CDR2 FVKESK. V dropped 1 base and J dropped 5 bases, with 9 bases sitting between them. This CDR3 has 13 residues.

There are a few counts of this clonotype. V gene TRBV30 combines with J gene TRBJ1-6; D might be TRBD1 (5 bases). CDR3 size: 13 residues. CDR1 is GTSNPN, CDR2 SVGIG, per germline (reference sequence). Trimming took 3 bases from V and 7 from J, leaving 10 bases between them. For the CDR3, the DNA is TGTGCCTGGAGAATACAGGCCAATTCACCCCTCCACTTT. Residues: CAWRIQANSPLHF.

The chain recombines TRBV7-8 with TRBJ2-7, with TRBD1 matching 7 bases. The V gene end was trimmed by 3 bases and the J gene end by 5 bases; junction bases not matched to a gene: 10. The CDR3 totals 15 residues. CDR1 and CDR2 (germline): SGHVS, FQNEAQ. CDR3 DNA: TGTGCCAGCAGCTTTCGACAGGGATTATACAACGAGCAGTACTTC. It translates to CASSFRQGLYNEQYF.

The chain employs TRBV15 and TRBJ2-1, with unresolved D. The end of the DNA is better explained by TRBJ2-5, so the J call may be wrong. The germline V gene encodes CDR1 LNHNV and CDR2 YYDKDF (reference sequence). The CDR3 covers 13 residues. The DNA for the CDR3 is TGTGCCACCAGCAGAGGGCCTGGTGAGACCCAGTACTTC. Amino acids: CATSRGPGETQYF.

This clonotype was found a few times. The chain joins TRBV20-1 to TRBJ2-5, with D uncertain. The DNA end is more similar to TRBJ2-7, so the J call may be wrong. CDR3 length equals 12 residues. Germline loops: CDR1 DFQATT, CDR2 SNEGSKA (reference sequence). The CDR3 loop reads CSASDDTYEQYF. The CDR3 DNA follows: TGCAGTGCTTCGGACGATACCTACGAGCAGTACTTC.

The table lists this clonotype with a few counts. The rearrangement joins TRBV4-3 to TRBJ2-4; TRBD2 aligns across 14 bases. In germline, CDR1 is LGHNA, CDR2 YSLEER. The CDR3 runs 17 residues. V trimming: 4 bases; J trimming: 7 bases; junction bases outside the gene matches: 9. The CDR3 here is CASSRRTSGRSWNIQYF. DNA for the CDR3: TGCGCCAGCAGCCGCCGGACTAGCGGGAGGAGTTGGAACATTCAGTACTTC.

The CDR3 protein is CASSFSGLTEAFF. The CDR3, as DNA: TGTGCCAGCAGTTTTTCAGGGCTCACTGAAGCTTTCTTT. The chain links TRBV12-3 or TRBV12-4 to TRBJ1-1; weak D call: TRBD1 (5 bases). The CDR3 length is 13 residues. Between the trimmed V and J ends, which lost 3 bases and 4 bases, there was a span of 9 bases.

This clonotype was detected only a few times. The chain has TRBV14 and TRBJ2-5; no definite D call. Germline V gene lookup returns CDR1 SGHDN and CDR2 FVKESK. CDR3 length: 13 amino acids. Trimming took off 2 bases at V and 1 base at J, with 5 bases between the two ends. The CDR3 DNA reads TGTGCCAGCAGCCAAAACAGCCAAGAGACCCAGTACTTC. Translation: CASSQNSQETQYF.

J is TRBJ2-7 and V is TRBV29-1; 9 positions match TRBD1. CDR1 is SQVTM, CDR2 ANQGSEA, per germline. The J segment lost 3 bases and the V segment lost 7 bases, leaving 4 bases of the junction unmatched. CDR3 length: 12 amino acids. In DNA form, the CDR3 reads TGCAGCGCCCGACAGGGGGTCTACGAGCAGTACTTC. Translation: CSARQGVYEQYF.

The CDR3 loop reads CATHESSYNEQFF. CDR3 nucleotide sequence: TGTGCCACCCACGAGAGCTCCTACAATGAGCAGTTCTTC. This chain links TRBV10-3 with TRBJ2-1; D call uncertain. The V and J ends lost 10 bases and 0 bases respectively, with 10 bases between them. This CDR3 has 13 amino acids. CDR1 and CDR2 from the germline V gene are ENHRY and SYGVKD.

J is TRBJ1-4 and V is TRBV7-9; possibly TRBD1 for D (5 bases). The V and J ends lost 5 bases and 7 bases respectively, with 14 bases between them. The length of the CDR3 is 14 residues. Germline V gene sequence: CDR1 SEHNR, CDR2 FQNEAQ (reference sequence). Here the CDR3 DNA reads TGTGCCAGCAGCGTGACGTTAAGGGGTGAAAAACTGTTTTTT. This sequence encodes CASSVTLRGEKLFF.

The chain is built from TRBV6-2 or TRBV6-3 and TRBJ2-1, with a tentative D call TRBD2 (5 bases). Germline V gene sequence: CDR1 MNHEY, CDR2 SVGEGT. The CDR3 is 13 residues long. Trimming took 5 bases from V and 0 from J, leaving 5 bases between them. The CDR3 reads CASSGLSYNEQFF. In nucleotides, the CDR3 is TGTGCCAGCAGTGGACTCTCCTACAATGAGCAGTTCTTC.

This clonotype has more than one count but fewer than ten. This chain uses TRBV27 with TRBJ2-1; 9 bases map to TRBD2. This CDR3 region has 18 residues. CDR1 and CDR2 from the germline V gene are MNHEY and SMNVEV (reference sequence). The V and J ends lost 0 bases and 6 bases, in that order; junction bases with no gene match: 12. The CDR3 spells CASSLSVTGRGGPNEQFF. The DNA of the CDR3 is TGTGCCAGCAGTTTATCGGTAACCGGGCGGGGGGGCCCCAATGAGCAGTTCTTC.

The gene calls are TRBV28 and TRBJ2-5; unclear D gene. The DNA end is a closer match to TRBJ2-7, so the J assignment may be wrong. Germline values: CDR1 MDHEN, CDR2 SYDVKM. The CDR3 loop spans 15 amino acids. The CDR3 DNA is TGTGCCAGCAGTCCGTTATACGGGCCCCCCTACGAGCAGTACTTC. Amino acid sequence: CASSPLYGPPYEQYF.

This clonotype came up a few times. The CDR3 region is CAIRGGFEQFF. CDR3 sequence (DNA): TGTGCCATCAGAGGGGGTTTTGAGCAGTTCTTC. The chain recombines TRBV10-3 with TRBJ2-1, with D possibly TRBD1 on 6 matching bases. Trimming cost V 6 bases and J 9 bases, with 9 bases left between them. CDR1 is ENHRY and CDR2 is SYGVKD in the germline V gene. The CDR3 is 11 amino acids.

The chain recombines TRBV12-3 or TRBV12-4 with TRBJ2-3; D is possibly TRBD2 (5 bases). Trimming pared 3 bases from V and 2 bases from J, leaving 9 bases between. CDR3 length equals 14 residues. CDR3 sequence (DNA): TGTGCCAGCAGTTTGAAGGGAGTCACAGATACGCAGTATTTT. Amino acids: CASSLKGVTDTQYF.

The chain uses TRBV15 and TRBJ2-7; TRBD2 matches 12 bases. After removal of 5 bases from V and 6 bases from J, the junction contained 11 bases not matched to a gene. This CDR3 spans 16 amino acids. Germline V lookup: CDR1 LNHNV, CDR2 YYDKDF (reference sequence). In DNA form, the CDR3 reads TGTGCCACCAGCTCAACTACTAGCGGGGGGTTATCCGAGCAGTACTTC. The encoded protein is CATSSTTSGGLSEQYF.

The V and J genes are TRBV29-1 and TRBJ2-5, with D maybe TRBD2 (5 bases). Trimming left V 1 base short and J 7 bases short, with 10 bases between. Germline assignment: CDR1 SQVTM and CDR2 ANQGSEA. This CDR3 comprises 12 residues. The CDR3 nucleotides read TGCAGCGTTGAAGCGGGCGGGCGGACCCAGTACTTC. Translation gives CSVEAGGRTQYF. The full variable domain, rest sourced from reference TRBV29-1 and TRBJ2-5, is SAVISQKPSRDICQRGTSLTIQCQVDSQVTMMFWYRQQPGQSLTLIATANQGSEATYESGFVIDKFPISRPNLTFSTLTVSNMSPEDSSIYLCSVEAGGRTQYFGPGTRLLVL.

The CDR3 bases are TGCGCCAGCAGCCCGGACAGGGCTGCCACTGAAGCTTTCTTT. Residues: CASSPDRAATEAFF. The chain joins TRBV5-1 to TRBJ1-1; 8 positions agree with TRBD1. CDR3 size: 14 residues. J lost 4 bases, V lost 4 bases, and 6 bases had no gene match. Germline CDR1 SGHRS, CDR2 YFSETQ.

V usage is TRBV14 and J usage is TRBJ1-3; no clear D gene. V was shortened by 1 base and J by 9 bases, with 16 bases between the two germline ends. Germline lookup yields CDR1 SGHDN and CDR2 FVKESK. This CDR3 comprises 15 residues. CDR3 amino acids: CASSQGTRSGGTIYF. In DNA, the CDR3 is TGTGCCAGCAGCCAAGGAACACGCTCTGGAGGCACCATATATTTT.

This clonotype was counted between two and nine times. The V call is TRBV7-6, the J call TRBJ2-2, with unresolved D. Trimming took off 1 base at V and 6 bases at J, with 15 bases between the two ends. CDR1 and CDR2 (germline): SGHVS, FNYEAQ. CDR3 length: 16 amino acids. Here the CDR3 DNA reads TGTGCCAGCAGCTTAGTAGGTTATCGGGTCTCCGGGGAGCTGTTTTTT. It specifies CASSLVGYRVSGELFF.

There are a few counts of this clonotype. The chain has TRBV7-9 and TRBJ2-5; the match to TRBD1 covers 7 bases. Judging by the DNA end, TRBJ2-1 fits better; the J call may be wrong. Looked up from germline, CDR1 is SEHNR and CDR2 is FQNEAQ (reference sequence). This CDR3 region has 16 residues. CDR3 in amino acids: CASSVHSGQKINEQFF. CDR3 sequence (DNA): TGTGCCAGCAGCGTTCACTCGGGACAGAAAATCAATGAGCAGTTCTTC.

This clonotype was recorded a few times. This chain connects TRBV14 to TRBJ2-4; D is unclear. Trimming took 9 bases from V and 8 from J, leaving 11 bases between them. In germline, CDR1 is SGHDN, CDR2 FVKESK. The CDR3 totals 11 residues. The CDR3 nucleotides read TGTGCCAGTGCGGTTGCGGACATTCAGTACTTC. Translated: CASAVADIQYF.

The rearrangement uses TRBV7-2 and TRBJ2-3, with 13 bases identical to TRBD2. The CDR3 length is 16 residues. The junction had 5 bases not matched to a gene; V was cut back by 4 bases and J by 4 bases. Germline V gives CDR1 SGHTA, CDR2 FQGNSA. The CDR3 region is CASSWRLAGGADTQYF. The CDR3 DNA reads as TGTGCCAGCAGCTGGAGACTAGCGGGAGGAGCAGATACGCAGTATTTT.

The chain's CDR3 is CASSAALGRGNSNTGELFF. DNA of the CDR3: TGTGCCAGCAGCGCGGCGTTGGGGCGGGGGAACTCGAACACCGGGGAGCTGTTTTTT. The chain recombines TRBV9 with TRBJ2-2, with 7 bases lining up with TRBD2. Trimming cost V 3 bases and J 0 bases; bases outside gene matches: 14. The germline gives CDR1 SGDLS, CDR2 YYNGEE. This CDR3 spans 19 amino acids.